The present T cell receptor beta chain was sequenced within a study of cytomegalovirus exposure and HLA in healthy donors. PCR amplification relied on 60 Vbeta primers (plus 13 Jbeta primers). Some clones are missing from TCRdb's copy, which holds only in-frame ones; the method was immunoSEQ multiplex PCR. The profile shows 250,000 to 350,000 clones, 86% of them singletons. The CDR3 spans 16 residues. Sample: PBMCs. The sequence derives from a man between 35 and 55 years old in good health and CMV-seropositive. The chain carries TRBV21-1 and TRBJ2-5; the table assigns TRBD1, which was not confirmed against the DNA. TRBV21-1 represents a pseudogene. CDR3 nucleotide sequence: TGTGCCAGCAGCGTTAGGGGCAGGGGGCATCAAGAGACCCAGTACTTC. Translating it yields CASSVRGRGHQETQYF.